The rows below give T cell receptor beta chains drawn from one sample of a study of shared clonotypes between healthy human individuals. The data were produced by immunoSEQ multiplex PCR, yet TCRdb's version contains in-frame clones alone and is incomplete. The sample consists of 1.5 million to 2.5 million clones, approximately 94% of them appearing once. Sequenced input: naive CD8+ T cells sorted from blood. The receptors here all came from a man younger than 35 in good health. Each CDR3 is given with its conserved first and last residue. A D gene is named only where the DNA matches it firmly. A clone size is listed for some rows: how often the clone was seen (once, few, many), or a class if it is expanded.

DNA,CDR3,D,V,J,size,length
TGTGCCAGTACGCACCGGGAGTATAATTCACCCCTCCACTTT,CASTHREYNSPLHF,NA,TRBV19,TRBJ1-6,NA,14
TGTGCCAGTAGTATAGCGGTAGGCGGAGGGGGCGCCGGGAATGAGCAGTTCTTC,CASSIAVGGGGAGNEQFF,NA,TRBV19,TRBJ2-1,NA,18
TGTGCCAGCAGTGAATGGGAGGAGTCCTACAATGAGCAGTTCTTC,CASSEWEESYNEQFF,NA,TRBV25-1,TRBJ2-1,once,15
TGTGCCAGCAGCTGGACTAGCGGGAGTGAGACCCAGTACTTC,CASSWTSGSETQYF,TRBD2,TRBV5-4,TRBJ2-5,NA,14
TGTGCCAGCAGCTTACAGGATACCCATATGGCCGGGGAGCTGTTTTTT,CASSLQDTHMAGELFF,NA,TRBV7-2,TRBJ2-2,NA,16
TGTGCCAGCAGTCCAGGGGTTCTCACCGGGGAGCTGTTTTTT,CASSPGVLTGELFF,NA,TRBV27,TRBJ2-2,NA,14
TGTGCCAGCAGTTACGGGACAGACAATCAGCCCCAGCATTTT,CASSYGTDNQPQHF,TRBD1,TRBV6-6,TRBJ1-5,NA,14
TGTGCCAGCAGCTCACATGAAGCGGGGGCCTACGAGCAGTACTTC,CASSSHEAGAYEQYF,TRBD2,TRBV5-3,TRBJ2-7,NA,15
TGTGCCAGCAGTGAAGCCGGGCAGGAGGATTACGAGCAGTACTTC,CASSEAGQEDYEQYF,NA,TRBV6-1,TRBJ2-7,NA,15
TGTGCCAGCAGTGAATATAGGGCACCGGGGGAGACCCAGTACTTC,CASSEYRAPGETQYF,NA,TRBV25-1,TRBJ2-5,NA,15
TGTGCCAGCTTACCTAGCGGATACCAAGAGACCCAGTACTTC,CASLPSGYQETQYF,TRBD2,TRBV5-6,TRBJ2-5,NA,14
TGTGCCAGCAGCTTAGAATTCGGGGGAGAGCAGTTCTTC,CASSLEFGGEQFF,NA,TRBV11-2,TRBJ2-1,NA,13
TGTGCCAGCATAGGGGGGCACGAAGGAGAGCAGTACTTC,CASIGGHEGEQYF,NA,TRBV5-6,TRBJ2-7,NA,13
TGTGCCAGCAGTGAGTTGGCGGGGGGCTGGGATGAGCAGTTCTTC,CASSELAGGWDEQFF,TRBD2,TRBV6-1,TRBJ2-1,NA,15
TGTGCCAGCAGTCACATAGCGGGGGGAAGCTCCTACGAGCAGTACTTC,CASSHIAGGSSYEQYF,TRBD2,TRBV27,TRBJ2-7,NA,16
TGCAGCATAAGACTTGGGATGAACACTGAAGCTTTCTTT,CSIRLGMNTEAFF,NA,TRBV29-1,TRBJ1-1,NA,13
TGTGCTAGTGGTTTGGTAGCTACTGGGTTGGAGACCCAGTACTTC,CASGLVATGLETQYF,NA,TRBV12-5,TRBJ2-5,NA,15